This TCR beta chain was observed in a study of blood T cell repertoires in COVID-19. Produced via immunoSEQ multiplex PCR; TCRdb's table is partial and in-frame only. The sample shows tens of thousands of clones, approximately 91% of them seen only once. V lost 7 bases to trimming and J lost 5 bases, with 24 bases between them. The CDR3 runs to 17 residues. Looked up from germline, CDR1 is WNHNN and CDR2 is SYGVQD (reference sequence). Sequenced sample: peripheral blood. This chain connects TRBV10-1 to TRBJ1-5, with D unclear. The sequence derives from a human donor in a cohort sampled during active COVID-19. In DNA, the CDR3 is TGCGCCAGCACACCGATTCTCCAGGCCGATCTCCATCAGCCCCAGCATTTT. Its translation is CASTPILQADLHQPQHF.